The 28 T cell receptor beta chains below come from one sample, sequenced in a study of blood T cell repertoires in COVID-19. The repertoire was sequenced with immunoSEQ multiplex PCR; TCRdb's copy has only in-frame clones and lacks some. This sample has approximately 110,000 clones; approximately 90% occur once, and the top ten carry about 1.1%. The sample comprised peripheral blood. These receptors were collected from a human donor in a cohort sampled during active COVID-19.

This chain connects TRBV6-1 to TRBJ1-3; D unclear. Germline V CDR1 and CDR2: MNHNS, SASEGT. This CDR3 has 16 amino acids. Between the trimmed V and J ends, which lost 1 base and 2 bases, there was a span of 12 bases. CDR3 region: CASSEGTAKTGNTIYF. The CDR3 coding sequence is TGTGCCAGCAGTGAAGGTACAGCTAAAACTGGAAACACCATATATTTT.

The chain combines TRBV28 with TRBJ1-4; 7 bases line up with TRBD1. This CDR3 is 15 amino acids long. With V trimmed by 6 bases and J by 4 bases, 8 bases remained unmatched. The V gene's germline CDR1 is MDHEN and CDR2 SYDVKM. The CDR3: CASSSPDRHNEKLFF. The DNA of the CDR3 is TGTGCCAGCAGCTCTCCGGACAGGCATAATGAAAAACTGTTTTTT.

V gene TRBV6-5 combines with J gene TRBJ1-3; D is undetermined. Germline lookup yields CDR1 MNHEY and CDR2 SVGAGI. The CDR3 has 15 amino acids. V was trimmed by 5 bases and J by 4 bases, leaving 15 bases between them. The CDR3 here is CASSRSPQSGNTIYF. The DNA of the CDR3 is TGTGCCAGCAGTAGGAGTCCCCAGTCAGGAAACACCATATATTTT.

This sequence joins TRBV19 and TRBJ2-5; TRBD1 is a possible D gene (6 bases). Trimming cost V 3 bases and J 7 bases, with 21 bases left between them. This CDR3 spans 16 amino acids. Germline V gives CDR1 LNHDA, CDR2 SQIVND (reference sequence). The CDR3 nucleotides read TGTGCCAGTAGTATTACCATGCAGGGGCCCGAGGGGACCCAGTACTTC. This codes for CASSITMQGPEGTQYF.

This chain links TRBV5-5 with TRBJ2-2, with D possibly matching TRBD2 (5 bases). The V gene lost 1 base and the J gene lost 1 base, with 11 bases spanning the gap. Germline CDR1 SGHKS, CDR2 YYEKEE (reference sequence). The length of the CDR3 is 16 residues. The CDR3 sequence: CASSLSPSGNTGELFF. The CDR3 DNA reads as TGTGCCAGCAGCTTGAGTCCCAGCGGGAACACCGGGGAGCTGTTTTTT.

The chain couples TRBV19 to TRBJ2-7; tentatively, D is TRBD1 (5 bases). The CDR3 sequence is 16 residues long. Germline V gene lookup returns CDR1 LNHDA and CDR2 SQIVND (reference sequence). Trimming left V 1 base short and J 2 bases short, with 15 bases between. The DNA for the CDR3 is TGTGCCAGTAGTATAGGTAAAGGGGCATACCCCTACGAGCAGTACTTC. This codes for CASSIGKGAYPYEQYF.

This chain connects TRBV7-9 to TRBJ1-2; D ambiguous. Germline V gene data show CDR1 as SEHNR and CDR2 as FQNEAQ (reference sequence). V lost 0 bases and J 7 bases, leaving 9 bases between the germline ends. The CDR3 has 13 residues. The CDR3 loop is CASSLAGVRGYTF. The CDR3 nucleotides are TGTGCCAGCAGCTTAGCAGGAGTCCGTGGCTACACCTTC.

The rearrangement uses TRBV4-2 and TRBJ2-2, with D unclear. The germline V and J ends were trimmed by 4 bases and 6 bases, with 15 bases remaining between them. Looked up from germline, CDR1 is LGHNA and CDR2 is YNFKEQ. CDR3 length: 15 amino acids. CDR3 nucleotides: TGTGCCAGCAGCCCAATGGGTGGAGACGCCGGGGAGCTGTTTTTT. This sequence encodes CASSPMGGDAGELFF.

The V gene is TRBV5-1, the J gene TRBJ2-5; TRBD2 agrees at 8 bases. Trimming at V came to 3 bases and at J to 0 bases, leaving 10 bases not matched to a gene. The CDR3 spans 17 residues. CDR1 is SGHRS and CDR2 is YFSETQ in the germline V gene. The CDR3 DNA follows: TGCGCCAGCAGCTGGAAACGGGGGGGCCTTAACCAAGAGACCCAGTACTTC. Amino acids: CASSWKRGGLNQETQYF.

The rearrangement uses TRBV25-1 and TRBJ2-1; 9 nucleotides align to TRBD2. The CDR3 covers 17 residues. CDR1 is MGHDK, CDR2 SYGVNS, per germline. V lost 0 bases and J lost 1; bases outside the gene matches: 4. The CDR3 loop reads CASSEYAGGKSYNEQFF. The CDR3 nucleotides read TGTGCCAGCAGTGAATATGCGGGAGGGAAGTCCTACAATGAGCAGTTCTTC. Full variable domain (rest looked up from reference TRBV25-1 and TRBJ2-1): EADIYQTPRYLVIGTGKKITLECSQTMGHDKMYWYQQDPGMELHLIHYSYGVNSTEKGDLSSESTVSRIRTEHFPLTLESARPSHTSQYLCASSEYAGGKSYNEQFFGPGTRLTVL.

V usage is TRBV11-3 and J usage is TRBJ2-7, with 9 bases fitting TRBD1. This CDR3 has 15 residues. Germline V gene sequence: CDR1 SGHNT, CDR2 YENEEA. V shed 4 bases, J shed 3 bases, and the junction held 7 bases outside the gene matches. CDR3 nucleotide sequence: TGTGCCAGCAGCTCCCCGGGACAGGGAGTCTACGAGCAGTACTTC. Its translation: CASSSPGQGVYEQYF.

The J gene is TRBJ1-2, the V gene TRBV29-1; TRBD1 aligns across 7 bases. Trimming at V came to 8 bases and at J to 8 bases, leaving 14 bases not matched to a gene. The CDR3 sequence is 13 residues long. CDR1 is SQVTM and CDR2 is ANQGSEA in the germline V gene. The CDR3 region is CSSETGRPGGYTF. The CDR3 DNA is TGCAGCTCCGAGACAGGGCGCCCGGGGGGCTACACCTTC.

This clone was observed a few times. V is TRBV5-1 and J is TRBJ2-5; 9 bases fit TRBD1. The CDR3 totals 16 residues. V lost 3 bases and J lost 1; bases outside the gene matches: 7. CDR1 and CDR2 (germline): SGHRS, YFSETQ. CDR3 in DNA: TGCGCCAGCAGCTCCGGGACAGGGATTAGCCAAGAGACCCAGTACTTC. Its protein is CASSSGTGISQETQYF.

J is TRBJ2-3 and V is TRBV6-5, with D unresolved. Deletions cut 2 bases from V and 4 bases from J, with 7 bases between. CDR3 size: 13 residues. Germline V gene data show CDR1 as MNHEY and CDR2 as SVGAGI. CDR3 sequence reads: CASSYPFADTQYF. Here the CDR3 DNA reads TGTGCCAGCAGTTACCCGTTCGCAGATACGCAGTATTTT.

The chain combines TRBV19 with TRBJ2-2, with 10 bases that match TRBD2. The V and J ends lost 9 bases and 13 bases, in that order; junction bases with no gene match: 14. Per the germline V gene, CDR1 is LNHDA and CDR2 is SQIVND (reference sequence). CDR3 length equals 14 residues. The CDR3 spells CASAASGGTGGLFF. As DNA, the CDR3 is TGTGCCAGCGCCGCTAGCGGGGGCACCGGTGGGCTGTTTTTT.

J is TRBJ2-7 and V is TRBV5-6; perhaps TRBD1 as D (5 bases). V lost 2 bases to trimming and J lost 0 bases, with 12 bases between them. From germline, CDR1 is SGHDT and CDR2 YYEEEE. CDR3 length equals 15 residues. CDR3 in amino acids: CASSLGHPSSYEQYF. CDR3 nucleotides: TGTGCCAGCAGCTTAGGACACCCGAGCTCCTACGAGCAGTACTTC. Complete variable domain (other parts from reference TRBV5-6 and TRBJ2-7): DAGVTQSPTHLIKTRGQQVTLRCSPKSGHDTVSWYQQALGQGPQFIFQYYEEEERQRGNFPDRFSGHQFPNYSSELNVNALLLGDSALYLCASSLGHPSSYEQYFGPGTRLTVT.

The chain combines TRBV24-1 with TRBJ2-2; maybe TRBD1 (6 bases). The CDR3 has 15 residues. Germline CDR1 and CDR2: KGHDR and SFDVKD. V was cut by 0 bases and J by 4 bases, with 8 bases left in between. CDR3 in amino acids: CATSDLTGTTGELFF. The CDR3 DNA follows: TGTGCCACCAGTGATTTGACAGGGACCACCGGGGAGCTGTTTTTT.

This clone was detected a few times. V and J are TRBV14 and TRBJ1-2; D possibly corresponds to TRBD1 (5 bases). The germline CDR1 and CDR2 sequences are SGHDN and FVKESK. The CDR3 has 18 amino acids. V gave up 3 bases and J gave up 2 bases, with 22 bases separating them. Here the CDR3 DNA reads TGTGCCAGCAGCCACCTCAGCCCTGGGGCAGGGCCCAACTATGGCTACACCTTC. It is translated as CASSHLSPGAGPNYGYTF. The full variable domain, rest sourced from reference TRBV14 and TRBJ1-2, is EAGVTQFPSHSVIEKGQTVTLRCDPISGHDNLYWYRRVMGKEIKFLLHFVKESKQDESGMPNNRFLAERTGGTYSTLKVQPAELEDSGVYFCASSHLSPGAGPNYGYTFGSGTRLTVV.

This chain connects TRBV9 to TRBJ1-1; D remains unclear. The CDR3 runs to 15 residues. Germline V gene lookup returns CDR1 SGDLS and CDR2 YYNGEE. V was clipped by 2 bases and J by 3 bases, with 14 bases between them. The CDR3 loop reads CASSVGVYRDTEAFF. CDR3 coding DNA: TGTGCCAGCAGCGTGGGAGTCTACCGGGACACTGAAGCTTTCTTT.

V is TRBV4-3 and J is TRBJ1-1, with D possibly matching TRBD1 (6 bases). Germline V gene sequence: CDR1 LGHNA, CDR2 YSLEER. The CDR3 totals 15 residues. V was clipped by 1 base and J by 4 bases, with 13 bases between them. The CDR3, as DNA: TGCGCCAGCAGCCAAGTCGTACAGGGCCTCACTGAAGCTTTCTTT. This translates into CASSQVVQGLTEAFF.

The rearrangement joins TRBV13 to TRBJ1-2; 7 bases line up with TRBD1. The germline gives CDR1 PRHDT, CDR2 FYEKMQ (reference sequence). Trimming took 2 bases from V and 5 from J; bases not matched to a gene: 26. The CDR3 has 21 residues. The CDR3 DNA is TGTGCCAGCAGCTTACTTGGGTGGGACCGCTCTTCCCCGGGACAGACTTATGGCTACACCTTC. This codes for CASSLLGWDRSSPGQTYGYTF.

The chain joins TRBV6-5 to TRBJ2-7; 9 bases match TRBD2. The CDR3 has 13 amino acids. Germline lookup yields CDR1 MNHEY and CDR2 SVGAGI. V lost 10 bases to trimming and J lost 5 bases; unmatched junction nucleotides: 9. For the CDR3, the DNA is TGTGCCACCCGGATGCGGGGGGGGCACGAGCAGTACTTC. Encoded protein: CATRMRGGHEQYF.

CDR3: CASSPPGVGPQRWQYF. As DNA, the CDR3 is TGTGCCAGCAGCCCCCCGGGAGTAGGGCCCCAGCGATGGCAGTACTTC. The gene calls are TRBV11-2 and TRBJ2-7; perhaps TRBD2 as D (6 bases). The CDR3 has 16 amino acids. Per germline, CDR1 SGHAT and CDR2 FQNNGV. V was shortened by 5 bases and J by 9 bases, with 26 bases between the two germline ends.

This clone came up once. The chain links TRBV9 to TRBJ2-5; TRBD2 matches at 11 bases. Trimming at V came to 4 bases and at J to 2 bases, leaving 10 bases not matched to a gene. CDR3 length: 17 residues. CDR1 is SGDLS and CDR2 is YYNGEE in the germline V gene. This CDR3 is CASSSPPGTSGQETQYF. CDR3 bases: TGTGCCAGCAGCTCTCCACCCGGGACTAGCGGTCAAGAGACCCAGTACTTC.

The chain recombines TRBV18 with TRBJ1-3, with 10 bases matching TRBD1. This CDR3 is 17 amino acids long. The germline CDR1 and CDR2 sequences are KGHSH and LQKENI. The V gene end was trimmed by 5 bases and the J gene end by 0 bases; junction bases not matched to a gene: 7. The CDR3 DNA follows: TGTGCCAGCTCAGCGACAGGGGGCAGTACCTCTGGAAACACCATATATTTT. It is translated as CASSATGGSTSGNTIYF.

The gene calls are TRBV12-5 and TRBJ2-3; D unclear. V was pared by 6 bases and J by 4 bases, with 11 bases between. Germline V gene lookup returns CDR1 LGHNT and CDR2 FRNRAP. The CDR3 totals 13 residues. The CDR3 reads CASGPGRADTQYF. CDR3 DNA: TGTGCTAGTGGCCCCGGCCGGGCAGATACGCAGTATTTT.

CDR3 DNA sequence: TGTGCCAGCAGCTTAGCGGGCCAGTCGCGCGAGCAGTACTTC. Residues: CASSLAGQSREQYF. The chain recombines TRBV7-2 with TRBJ2-7; D is unresolved. Trimming removed 0 bases from V and 6 bases from J, with 12 bases in between. Germline CDR1 SGHTA, CDR2 FQGNSA. The CDR3 contains 14 residues.

Written as DNA, the CDR3 is TGTGCCAGCAGCCCGGGGATTACCGAAGCTTTCTTT. It codes for CASSPGITEAFF. The genes are TRBV5-5 and TRBJ1-1, with D unresolved. CDR1 and CDR2 (germline): SGHKS, YYEKEE (reference sequence). CDR3 length equals 12 residues. Between the trimmed V and J ends, which lost 4 bases and 8 bases, there was a span of 12 bases.